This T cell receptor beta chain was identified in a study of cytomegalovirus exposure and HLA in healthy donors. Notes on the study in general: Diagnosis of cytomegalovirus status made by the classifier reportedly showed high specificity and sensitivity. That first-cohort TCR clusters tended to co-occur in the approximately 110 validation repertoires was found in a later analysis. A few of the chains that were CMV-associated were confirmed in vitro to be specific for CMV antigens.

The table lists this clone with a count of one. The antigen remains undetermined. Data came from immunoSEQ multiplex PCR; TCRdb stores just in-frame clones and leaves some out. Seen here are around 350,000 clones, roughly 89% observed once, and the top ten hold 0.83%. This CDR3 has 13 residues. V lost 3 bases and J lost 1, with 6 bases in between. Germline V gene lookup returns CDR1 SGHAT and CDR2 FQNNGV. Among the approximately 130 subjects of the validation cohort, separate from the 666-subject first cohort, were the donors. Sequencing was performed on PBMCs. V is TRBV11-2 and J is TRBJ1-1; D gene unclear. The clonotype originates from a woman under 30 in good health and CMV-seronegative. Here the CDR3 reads CASSFLQNTEAFF. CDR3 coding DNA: TGTGCCAGCAGCTTCTTACAGAACACTGAAGCTTTCTTT.